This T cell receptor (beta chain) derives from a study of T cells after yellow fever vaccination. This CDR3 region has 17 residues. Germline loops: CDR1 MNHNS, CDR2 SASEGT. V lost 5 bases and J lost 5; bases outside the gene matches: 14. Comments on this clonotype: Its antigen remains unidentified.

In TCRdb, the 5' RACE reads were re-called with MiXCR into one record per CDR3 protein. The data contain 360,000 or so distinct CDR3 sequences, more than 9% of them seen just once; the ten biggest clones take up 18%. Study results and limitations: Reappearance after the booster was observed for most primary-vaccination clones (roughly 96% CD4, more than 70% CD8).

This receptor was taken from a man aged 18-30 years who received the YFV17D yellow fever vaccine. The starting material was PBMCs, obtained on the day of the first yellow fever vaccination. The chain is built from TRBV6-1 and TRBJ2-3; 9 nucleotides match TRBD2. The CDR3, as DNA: TGTGCCAGCAGTCTGTTCCAGAGCGGGGGGCCGGGAGATACGCAGTATTTT. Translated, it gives CASSLFQSGGPGDTQYF.